These 2 T cell receptor beta chains were all obtained from the same sample, sequenced in a study of T cells in Graves' hyperthyroidism and ophthalmopathy. RNA transcripts served as the template for amplifying TCR beta CDR3 regions. Primed by the HTBI set, a first-round RT-PCR was run on the TCR CDR3. Via MiXCR, TCRdb re-called the multiplex PCR reads, giving one row per CDR3 protein. The sample lists about 290,000 distinct CDR3 sequences, roughly an eighth occurring once. Sequencing input: blood. These receptors all come from a woman aged 40 to 49 with Graves' hyperthyroidism.

Ten or more counts support this clonotype. This chain links TRBV24-1 with TRBJ2-3; 7 bases are shared with TRBD2. Germline V gene sequence: CDR1 KGHDR, CDR2 SFDVKD. The V gene end was trimmed by 2 bases and the J gene end by 4 bases; junction bases not matched to a gene: 5. This CDR3 has 15 residues. CDR3 amino acids: CATSDSEGGPDTQYF. CDR3 bases: TGTGCCACCAGTGATTCAGAGGGAGGGCCAGATACGCAGTATTTT.

This clonotype was detected ten times or more. V and J are TRBV20-1 and TRBJ2-7, with unresolved D. The CDR3 has 12 amino acids. Trimming removed 6 bases at V and 3 bases at J, with 12 bases between. CDR1 and CDR2 from the germline V gene are DFQATT and SNEGSKA (reference sequence). CDR3 residues: CSAKGSYYEQYF. Written as DNA, the CDR3 is TGCAGTGCCAAGGGAAGTTACTACGAGCAGTACTTC.